Following are 10 T cell receptor beta chains from one sample sequenced in a study of identical twins. TCRdb analysed the 5' RACE reads with MiXCR anew, one entry per CDR3 protein. The table has about 430,000 distinct CDR3 sequences, roughly 20% seen once; the top ten hold 12%. Source material: naive T cells sorted from blood. The receptors were sampled from a middle-aged man in good health.

V gene TRBV28 combines with J gene TRBJ2-7, with TRBD1 identical over 7 bases. This CDR3 is 14 amino acids long. V gave up 5 bases and J gave up 3 bases; unmatched junction bases: 7. CDR1 MDHEN and CDR2 SYDVKM come from the germline V gene. CDR3 in DNA: TGTGCCAGCAGTGGAGACAGGGACCTCTACGAGCAGTACTTC. Its translation is CASSGDRDLYEQYF.

The chain carries TRBV29-1 and TRBJ2-7; D gene unclear. Germline values: CDR1 SQVTM, CDR2 ANQGSEA. V lost 1 base and J 4 bases, leaving 14 bases between the germline ends. The CDR3 spans 14 residues. CDR3 nucleotides: TGCAGCGTTGAAGGAACCACCGGCCTTTACGAGCAGTACTTC. Translating gives CSVEGTTGLYEQYF.

The CDR3, as DNA: TGTGCCAGCAGCCTTTACCGGGCCTCCAGTGCCCACGAGCAGTACTTC. It specifies CASSLYRASSAHEQYF. The genes are TRBV14 and TRBJ2-7; D not certain. The V gene's germline CDR1 is SGHDN and CDR2 FVKESK. V lost 4 bases and J 5 bases, leaving 21 bases between the germline ends. The CDR3 has 16 amino acids.

This clonotype was seen repeatedly, ten times or more. The CDR3 DNA is TGTGCCAGCAGTGATACGGGGACCCCGTTCTTC. It codes for CASSDTGTPFF. This chain joins TRBV6-1 and TRBJ2-1, with D possibly being TRBD1 or TRBD2 (5 bases each). The CDR3 is 11 amino acids. V dropped 3 bases and J dropped 15 bases, with 12 bases sitting between them. Looked up from germline, CDR1 is MNHNS and CDR2 is SASEGT.

This chain links TRBV29-1 with TRBJ2-5; possibly TRBD1 for D (5 bases). Germline V lookup: CDR1 SQVTM, CDR2 ANQGSEA. Trimming removed 5 bases from V and 1 base from J, with 14 bases in between. The CDR3 runs to 14 residues. CDR3 DNA: TGCAGCGTTTCGATCAGACAGATCCAAGAGACCCAGTACTTC. It translates to CSVSIRQIQETQYF.

The table lists this clonotype with a few counts. This chain joins TRBV11-1 and TRBJ2-7; D gene unclear. V was cut by 3 bases and J by 11 bases, with 17 bases left in between. The CDR3 extends over 13 amino acids. Germline CDR1 and CDR2: SGHAT and FQDESV (reference sequence). The DNA for the CDR3 is TGTGCCAGCAGCTTTGGGCCCGACGGATTAGAGTACTTC. Its translation is CASSFGPDGLEYF.

The CDR3 is CASSVEGGRTYEQYF. CDR3 nucleotide sequence: TGTGCCAGCAGCGTAGAGGGAGGCAGAACCTACGAGCAGTACTTC. The chain is built from TRBV9 and TRBJ2-7; D may be TRBD2 (6 bases). Trimming shortened V by 0 bases and J by 2 bases, and 12 bases separated the two germline ends. The CDR3 sequence is 15 residues long. CDR1 is SGDLS, CDR2 YYNGEE, per germline.

V is TRBV6-2 or TRBV6-3 and J is TRBJ1-1; D remains unclear. The germline V and J ends were trimmed by 7 bases and 0 bases, with 12 bases remaining between them. From germline, CDR1 is MNHEY and CDR2 SVGEGT. The CDR3 length is 14 residues. DNA for the CDR3: TGTGCCAGCACCAAACAATGGTTGAACACTGAAGCTTTCTTT. Protein product: CASTKQWLNTEAFF.

The rearrangement joins TRBV5-5 to TRBJ1-1; D may be TRBD1 (5 bases). This CDR3 is 15 amino acids long. Germline values: CDR1 SGHKS, CDR2 YYEKEE (reference sequence). With 0 bases removed from V and 3 bases from J, the gap between germline ends came to 12 bases. For the CDR3, the DNA is TGTGCCAGCAGCTTGGATTGGGGGAAGGACACTGAAGCTTTCTTT. It codes for CASSLDWGKDTEAFF.

This clonotype was detected only a few times. The chain joins TRBV7-2 to TRBJ2-7, with TRBD1 identical over 8 bases. After removal of 5 bases from V and 4 bases from J, the junction contained 10 bases not matched to a gene. This CDR3 has 15 residues. Germline-derived CDR1 and CDR2 are SGHTA and FQGNSA. CDR3 bases: TGTGCCAGCAGCCCACGGACAGGGAATAGGTACGAGCAGTACTTC. Protein: CASSPRTGNRYEQYF.